This T cell receptor beta chain was recovered during a study of blood T cells in healthy people across ages (dated by TCRdb to between 2015 and 2017). A note on the overall study: In model experiments, template switching captured about one uniquely barcoded TCR beta cDNA molecule for every two T cells. The study measured age-related changes in TCR beta repertoire diversity using deep sequencing normalized with unique cDNA molecular identifiers. Donors were grouped into four age groups: young (average 16 years), middle-aged (over 35), aged (approximately 58) and long-lived (approximately 81). Two additional independent replicas of 1 million unique cDNA reads from the same blood draw were analyzed for two donors (one aged 18 to 29 and one aged 80 or older). Results the study describes overall, beyond this receptor: Estimates of total diversity based on one million sequenced T cells were considered lower bounds and underestimates. Compared with the aged group, the long-lived group had more naive CD4+ T cells, fewer expanded clones and increased TCR diversity, suggesting age selection. The CMV infection status of donors was not known, potentially confounding age-related changes in expanded clonotypes. Conclusive comparison of naive and antigen-experienced compartments was prevented by the profiling of bulk unsorted PBMCs. Observed TCR beta diversity per million T cells fell roughly linearly with age, and a significant reduction was already apparent by age around 40. Observed TCR beta diversity correlated strongly with the percentage of naive T cells measured by flow cytometry.

A word on this clonotype: No antigen is known for it. Base qualities are not provided; no much larger clone lies one nucleotide away.

Donors were under 40 systemically healthy Caucasian individuals from Russia aged roughly 6 to 100 years. Each donor gave about 9.7 milliliters of peripheral blood, drawn into EDTA-treated Vacutainer tubes. Ficoll-Paque density-gradient centrifugation was used to isolate PBMCs, with at least 6 million obtained per sample. Total RNA was extracted from PBMCs with Trizol reagent, with at least 6 micrograms obtained per sample. The percentages of naive CD45RAhigh/CD27high T cells were determined by flow cytometry on a PBMC aliquot from every donor. The library was obtained by 5' RACE. For sequencing, an Illumina HiSeq 2500 was employed. A second PCR of about 7 to 12 cycles was performed with a sample-barcoded 5' primer and a J-beta primer mix. A unique molecular identifier was introduced onto each TCR beta cDNA molecule by a template-switch 5' adaptor carrying 12 random nucleotides. Each sample yielded at least 3 million CDR3-containing paired-end reads. The Mint cDNA synthesis kit, primed by a TRBC-specific oligonucleotide, was used to synthesize first-strand cDNA from all RNA. After uracil-DNA glycosylase treatment, a first 18-cycle PCR used universal primers M1SS and BC2_uni_R on all cDNA. In the paper's pipeline: For normalization, 1 million high-quality reads were randomly selected from each sample, with every read carrying a distinct molecular identifier. Instead of being binned into consensus sequences, reads with shared molecular identifiers were discarded. MiTCR, set to a Q25 quality threshold and the strictest error-elimination algorithm, was used for CDR3 identification, clonotype clustering and error correction. Lower-bound total TCR beta diversity was estimated with a nonparametric unseen species model using Euler transformation. Using fastp at Q25 and MiXCR, TCRdb reprocessed the public reads and kept productive beta chains. Each entry is one CDR3 protein sequence, shown with its most common DNA and genes. The V and J calls were determined by TCRdb, not by the authors. For this sample there are around 500,000 distinct CDR3 sequences; around 27% appear just once. The biggest ten clones account for 3% to 4% of the sample.

This sample was also put to use in a study of T cells of mothers and their children. Per that second paper: The donors were nine systemically healthy Caucasian individuals, made up of three mothers and their six children. cDNA synthesis consumed the entire amount of extracted RNA, loaded at about 1.6 ug RNA in each 15 ul reaction. In the second PCR, sample barcodes and 2-4 random nucleotides were introduced via the M1S primer. Over 9 million TCR beta CDR3 reads came from each mother, compared with approximately 2.8 million reads from each child. TCR recombination output is similarly shaped by thymic selection in related and unrelated pairs, with a minor effect exerted by inherited differences. Normalized repertoire overlap was always slightly but never significantly higher in related than unrelated mother-child pairs. No persistent microchimeric T cell clones were found, with a detection sensitivity of approximately 100 clones per million clonotypes. The study used deep NGS to compare TCR beta repertoires of mothers and children, seeking features distinguishing related mother-child pairs from unrelated individuals. On average, the children were approximately 11 +/- 4 years old, while the mothers were about 40 +/- 4 years old. After adapter ligation was performed with NEBNext reagents, the libraries were sequenced on an Illumina HiSeq 2000 with 100+100 nt paired-end reads. To prevent cross-contamination, the mother and child libraries were prepared one month apart and sequenced in separate runs. For each donor, somewhere between about 450,000 and 2,200,000 distinct TCR beta clonotypes were identified. Naive TCR beta clonotypes were estimated from low-frequency clonotypes matched to each donor's FACS-determined naive share, without sorting.

Sample: blood. This receptor was obtained from a boy aged 2 to 10 in good health.

Here the CDR3 is given as CSARDSGRGSYEQYF. In nucleotide form, the sequence is TGCAGTGCTAGAGATAGTGGGCGGGGGTCCTACGAGCAGTACTTC. The receptor chain draws on TRBV20-1 and TRBJ2-7; 7 junctional bases match TRBD2. There are 15 amino acids in the CDR3, from cysteine to phenylalanine inclusive. Only the CDR3 portion is preserved as DNA: 45 bases, with reading frame beginning at the first base. The germline V gene (reference sequence) gives CDR1 as DFQATT and CDR2 as SNEGSKA. Germline trimming amounts to 0 bases on V and 1 base on J, with 6 as the count of junction bases outside the gene matches.